This T cell receptor beta chain originates from a study of blood T cell repertoires in COVID-19. The authors' processing: Amplification of reference gene primers provided the estimated nucleated cell counts. Using immunoSEQ multiplex PCR, the repertoire was profiled, and TCRdb retains in-frame clones only, with some absent. Clone size and V and J calls were adopted from that table, with D and trimming inferred from the DNA. There are hundreds of thousands of clones in the sample; 90% occur only once, and 1.5% to 2% lies in the top ten. V lost 6 bases and J 0 bases, leaving 8 bases between the germline ends. The CDR3 extends over 14 amino acids. The germline gives CDR1 WSHSY, CDR2 SAAADI.

The TCR sequence derives from a young woman with acute COVID-19. V and J are TRBV10-2 and TRBJ2-2, with D perhaps matching TRBD1 (6 bases). The sequenced sample consisted of PBMCs or T cells enriched from blood (not recorded which). The CDR3 spells CASRDRANTGELFF. DNA for the CDR3: TGCGCCAGCAGGGACAGAGCGAACACCGGGGAGCTGTTTTTT.